These 9 T cell receptor beta chains came from one sample sequenced in a study of T cells after yellow fever vaccination. Using its own MiXCR run on the 5' RACE reads, TCRdb lists one record per CDR3 protein. This table has some 290,000 distinct CDR3 sequences, roughly a tenth appearing once. Sequencing was performed on CD4+ T cells sorted from PBMCs, taken 45 days after the yellow fever booster vaccination. Receptor source: a man between 18 and 35 years old who received the YFV17D yellow fever vaccine.

The chain joins TRBV12-5 to TRBJ2-1; D unresolved. The germline CDR1 and CDR2 sequences are LGHNT and FRNRAP. The V end was cut by 7 bases, the J end by 8 bases, with 6 bases between. This CDR3 has 10 amino acids. DNA for the CDR3: TGTGCTAGTGCCGTGTATGAGCAGTTCTTC. Amino acids: CASAVYEQFF.

This chain connects TRBV24-1 to TRBJ2-5; D may correspond to TRBD1 or TRBD2 (5 bases each). CDR3 length equals 16 residues. Germline V gene data show CDR1 as KGHDR and CDR2 as SFDVKD. V dropped 3 bases and J dropped 1 base, with 14 bases sitting between them. The CDR3 spells CATSDPGTGSQETQYF. The CDR3 coding sequence is TGTGCCACCAGTGATCCAGGGACGGGCAGCCAAGAGACCCAGTACTTC.

This clonotype occurred a few times. The chain links TRBV18 to TRBJ1-3; 8 nucleotides match TRBD1. This CDR3 region has 18 residues. Per the germline V gene, CDR1 is KGHSH and CDR2 is LQKENI. The V and J ends lost 0 bases and 2 bases, in that order; junction bases with no gene match: 9. Here the CDR3 reads CASSPPGQALGAGNTIYF. CDR3 DNA sequence: TGTGCCAGCTCACCACCGGGACAGGCCCTCGGGGCTGGAAACACCATATATTTT.

This chain links TRBV11-2 with TRBJ2-3; no reliable D call. The germline CDR1 and CDR2 sequences are SGHAT and FQNNGV. V lost 5 bases and J 10 bases, leaving 10 bases between the germline ends. The CDR3 has 11 amino acids. CDR3 sequence reads: CASSAGGPQYF. As DNA, the CDR3 is TGTGCCAGCAGCGCCGGTGGGCCGCAGTATTTT.

The chain combines TRBV20-1 with TRBJ1-2; no reliable D call. The CDR3 has 12 residues. Per the germline V gene, CDR1 is DFQATT and CDR2 is SNEGSKA (reference sequence). Trimming pared 7 bases from V and 2 bases from J, leaving 11 bases between. DNA for the CDR3: TGCAGTGTCAGTTTCTCGAACTATGGCTACACCTTC. Translation gives CSVSFSNYGYTF.

This clonotype appeared a few times. This chain uses TRBV6-5 with TRBJ2-5; D call uncertain. CDR3 length: 10 residues. Germline CDR1 MNHEY, CDR2 SVGAGI. Trimming cost V 7 bases and J 4 bases, with 4 bases left between them. The CDR3 bases are TGTGCCAGCACGGGAGAGACCCAGTACTTC. It specifies CASTGETQYF.

This clonotype was seen more than once but under ten times. This chain uses TRBV7-2 with TRBJ1-1; TRBD1 matches 7 bases. The J segment lost 4 bases and the V segment lost 3 bases, leaving 8 bases of the junction unmatched. The CDR3 sequence is 15 residues long. Germline V gene sequence: CDR1 SGHTA, CDR2 FQGNSA. CDR3 amino acids: CASSLIRQGSTEAFF. CDR3 in DNA: TGTGCCAGCAGCTTGATTAGACAGGGAAGCACTGAAGCTTTCTTT.

This clonotype was picked up a small number of times. This sequence joins TRBV7-2 and TRBJ1-2; D is unresolved. This CDR3 has 13 residues. V was shortened by 5 bases and J by 1 base, with 8 bases between the two germline ends. Germline-derived CDR1 and CDR2 are SGHTA and FQGNSA. The CDR3 loop reads CASSPPFNYGYTF. CDR3 DNA sequence: TGTGCCAGCAGCCCCCCGTTTAACTATGGCTACACCTTC.

This sequence joins TRBV4-1 and TRBJ1-5; D might be TRBD1 (5 bases). The CDR3 consists of 15 residues. Germline V gene lookup returns CDR1 MGHRA and CDR2 YSYEKL. The V gene lost 3 bases and the J gene lost 1 base, with 10 bases spanning the gap. CDR3 sequence reads: CASSQDRDSNQPQHF. The CDR3 bases are TGCGCCAGCAGCCAGGACCGGGACAGCAATCAGCCCCAGCATTTT.